The 14 T cell receptor beta chains given below trace back to one sample, sequenced in a study of T cell repertoires in cytomegalovirus infection. MiXCR was run by TCRdb on the reads, yielding one entry per CDR3 protein. The sample lists approximately 700,000 distinct CDR3 sequences; 35% to 45% were seen once. Sequencing was performed on PBMCs. Receptor source: a human donor in good health (CMV status not recorded). Some clones in this sample may be carry-over from other donors' samples.

A word on this clonotype: A much larger clone differs from this one at a single base, so this may be a read error. The chain is built from TRBV12-3 or TRBV12-4 and TRBJ1-1; no clear D. CDR3 length: 13 residues. The CDR3 coding sequence is TGTGCCAGCAGTTTCGGGGTGAACACTGAAGATTTCTTT. Translating it yields CASSFGVNTEDFF.

The chain's CDR3 is CASSPPPSGSYNEQFF. CDR3 sequence (DNA): TGTGCCAGCAGCCCTCCCCCCAGCGGGTCGTACAATGAGCAGTTCTTC. V usage is TRBV7-9 and J usage is TRBJ2-1; D perhaps matches TRBD2 (6 bases). Trimming pared 5 bases from V and 4 bases from J, leaving 18 bases between. The CDR3 sequence is 16 residues long. Germline loops: CDR1 SEHNR, CDR2 FQNEAQ (reference sequence).

As concerns this clonotype: A much more abundant neighbour one base away suggests this may be a read error. The V call is TRBV7-2, the J call TRBJ1-1; 8 nucleotides align to TRBD1. From germline, CDR1 is SGHTA and CDR2 FQGNSA. V trimming: 1 base; J trimming: 8 bases; junction bases outside the gene matches: 6. This CDR3 has 14 amino acids. This CDR3 is CASSLVSGGEEAFF. In DNA form, the CDR3 reads TGTGCCAGCAGCTTAGTTTCAGGGGGCGAGGAAGCTTTCTTT.

This clonotype was detected a few times. The rearrangement uses TRBV27 and TRBJ2-7; D possibly corresponds to TRBD1 (5 bases). V lost 0 bases to trimming and J lost 3 bases, with 9 bases between them. This CDR3 has 14 amino acids. CDR1 MNHEY and CDR2 SMNVEV come from the germline V gene (reference sequence). The CDR3 spells CASSLSNRFYEQYF. DNA for the CDR3: TGTGCCAGCAGTTTATCAAACAGGTTCTACGAGCAGTACTTC.

The V gene is TRBV27, the J gene TRBJ2-1, with D possibly TRBD2 on 5 matching bases. Germline CDR1 is MNHEY and CDR2 is SMNVEV (reference sequence). Trimming removed 2 bases at V and 8 bases at J, with 10 bases between. The CDR3 has 13 amino acids. CDR3 in DNA: TGTGCCAGCAGTTTAATTTCGGGATATGAGCAGTTCTTC. Amino acid sequence: CASSLISGYEQFF.

This chain joins TRBV28 and TRBJ1-3, with 8 bases matching TRBD1. CDR1 is MDHEN, CDR2 SYDVKM, per germline. With V trimmed by 8 bases and J by 4 bases, 10 bases remained unmatched. There are 15 residues in the CDR3. CDR3 sequence reads: CASVSRGLSGNTIYF. CDR3 coding DNA: TGTGCCAGCGTAAGCAGGGGGCTCTCAGGAAACACCATATATTTT.

This clonotype was observed a few times. This sequence joins TRBV7-2 and TRBJ2-5, with 9 bases matching TRBD2. This CDR3 has 15 amino acids. J lost 4 bases, V lost 1 base, and 4 bases had no gene match. Germline V gene lookup returns CDR1 SGHTA and CDR2 FQGNSA. The CDR3 spells CASSLVAGDIETQYF. In DNA, the CDR3 is TGTGCCAGCAGCTTAGTAGCGGGAGATATAGAGACCCAGTACTTC.

This sequence joins TRBV2 and TRBJ1-5; 7 bases are a match to TRBD1. Germline values: CDR1 SNHLY, CDR2 FYNNEI. The CDR3 runs to 15 residues. With V trimmed by 0 bases and J by 6 bases, 5 bases remained unmatched. CDR3 loop: CASSEALGGSQPQHF. The CDR3 DNA follows: TGTGCCAGCAGTGAAGCGTTAGGGGGCTCTCAGCCCCAGCATTTT. The variable domain in full, completed from reference TRBV2 and TRBJ1-5, reads EPEVTQTPSHQVTQMGQEVILRCVPISNHLYFYWYRQILGQKVEFLVSFYNNEISEKSEIFDDQFSVERPDGSNFTLKIRSTKLEDSAMYFCASSEALGGSQPQHFGDGTRLSIL.

This clonotype has just a few counts. V gene TRBV7-2 combines with J gene TRBJ1-5; D unresolved. There are 12 residues in the CDR3. V was clipped by 5 bases and J by 6 bases, with 8 bases between them. Germline CDR1 reads SGHTA; CDR2 reads FQGNSA. DNA for the CDR3: TGTGCCAGCAGCATGAATAGTCAGCCCCAGCATTTT. Translating it yields CASSMNSQPQHF.

The genes are TRBV6-2 or TRBV6-3 and TRBJ1-1; D remains unclear. In germline, CDR1 is MNHEY, CDR2 SVGEGT. The CDR3 loop spans 14 amino acids. Deletions cut 8 bases from V and 3 bases from J, with 16 bases between. The CDR3 here is CASFTRERYTEAFF. In DNA, the CDR3 is TGTGCCAGCTTTACCCGGGAGAGGTACACTGAAGCTTTCTTT.

The chain combines TRBV20-1 with TRBJ2-3; D is perhaps TRBD2 (5 bases). The germline V gene encodes CDR1 DFQATT and CDR2 SNEGSKA (reference sequence). This CDR3 spans 12 amino acids. V was cut by 4 bases and J by 6 bases, with 11 bases left in between. CDR3 coding DNA: TGCAGTGCTACCCCCGGGGAGGATACGCAGTATTTT. Encoded protein: CSATPGEDTQYF.

This chain joins TRBV5-1 and TRBJ1-1; D not resolved. Trimming stripped 1 base from V and 8 bases from J, with 15 bases between. Per germline, CDR1 SGHRS and CDR2 YFSETQ. The length of the CDR3 is 14 residues. This CDR3 is CASSLYHAAGEAFF. CDR3 bases: TGCGCCAGCAGCTTGTATCATGCAGCCGGAGAAGCTTTCTTT.

The rearrangement links TRBV27 to TRBJ2-3, with D uncertain. The germline V gene has CDR1 MNHEY and CDR2 SMNVEV (reference sequence). V was pared by 6 bases and J by 6 bases, with 7 bases between. This CDR3 spans 11 amino acids. DNA of the CDR3: TGTGCCAGCAGGGGTTCGGATACGCAGTATTTT. Amino acids: CASRGSDTQYF.

The V and J genes are TRBV27 and TRBJ2-1; the match to TRBD2 covers 13 bases. The CDR3 runs 14 residues. Unmatched junction bases numbered 8, after V lost 5 bases and J lost 13 bases. Germline-derived CDR1 and CDR2 are MNHEY and SMNVEV (reference sequence). CDR3 bases: TGTGCCAGCAGTCCCGGACTAGCGGGAGAATCTCAGTTCTTC. Translated: CASSPGLAGESQFF.